This T cell receptor beta chain was found in a study of shared clonotypes between healthy human individuals. Study at large: The study enrolled two women and three men aged 18 to 49.

Sorted-subset replicate PCR reactions contained approximately 190 ng DNA, corresponding to some 29,000 T cell genomes. TCRdb keeps only in-frame clones here, not all; method: immunoSEQ multiplex PCR. Of roughly 2.6 million clones listed, approximately 94% were seen once; the top ten hold about 0.13%. Study-wide findings and caveats: It was expected that sequencing depth would affect clonotype sharing among donors.

Germline CDR1 and CDR2: SGDLS and YYNGEE. CDR3 length equals 16 residues. Germline trimming cut 3 bases from V and 8 bases from J; bases unmatched to any gene: 15. Comment on this clone: Its antigen is not known.

Splitting of CD4+ cells produced CD45RA+ naive and CD45RA-negative memory subsets. This clonotype was sampled from a man between 18 and 29 years old in good health. V gene TRBV9 combines with J gene TRBJ2-3; TRBD2 matches at 7 bases. The sequenced material came from naive CD4+ T cells sorted from blood. The subset was: CD45RA+ positively selected. The CDR3 sequence is CASSALGTNPLGTQYF. CDR3 DNA sequence: TGTGCCAGCAGCGCCCTTGGGACTAATCCCCTGGGTACGCAGTATTTT.